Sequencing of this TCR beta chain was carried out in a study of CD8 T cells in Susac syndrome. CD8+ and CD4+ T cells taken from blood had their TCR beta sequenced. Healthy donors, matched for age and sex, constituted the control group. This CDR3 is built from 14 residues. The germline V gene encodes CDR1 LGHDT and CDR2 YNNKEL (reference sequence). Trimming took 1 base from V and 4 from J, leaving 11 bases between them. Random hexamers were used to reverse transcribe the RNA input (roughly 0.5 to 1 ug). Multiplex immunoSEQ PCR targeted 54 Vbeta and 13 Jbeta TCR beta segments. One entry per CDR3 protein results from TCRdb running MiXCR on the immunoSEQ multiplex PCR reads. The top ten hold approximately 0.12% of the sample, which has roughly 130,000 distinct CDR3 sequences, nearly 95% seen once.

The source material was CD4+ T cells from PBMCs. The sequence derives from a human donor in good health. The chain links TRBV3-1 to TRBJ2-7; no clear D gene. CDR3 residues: CASSQVPQVYEQYF. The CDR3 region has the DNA TGTGCCAGCAGCCAAGTACCCCAGGTATACGAGCAGTACTTC.